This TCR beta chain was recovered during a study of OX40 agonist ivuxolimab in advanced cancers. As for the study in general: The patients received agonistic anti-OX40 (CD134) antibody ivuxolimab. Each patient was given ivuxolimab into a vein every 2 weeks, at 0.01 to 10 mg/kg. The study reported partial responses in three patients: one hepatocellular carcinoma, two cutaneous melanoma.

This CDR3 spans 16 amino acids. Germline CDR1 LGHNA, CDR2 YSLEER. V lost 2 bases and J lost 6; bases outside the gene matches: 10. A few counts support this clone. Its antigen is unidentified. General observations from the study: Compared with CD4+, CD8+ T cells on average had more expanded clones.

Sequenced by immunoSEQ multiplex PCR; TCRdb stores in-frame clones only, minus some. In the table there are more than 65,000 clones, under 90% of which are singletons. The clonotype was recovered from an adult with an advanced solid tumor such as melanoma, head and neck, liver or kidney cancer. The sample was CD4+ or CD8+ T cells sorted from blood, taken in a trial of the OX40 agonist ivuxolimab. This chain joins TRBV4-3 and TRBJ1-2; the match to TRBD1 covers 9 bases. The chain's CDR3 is CASSQTSGQGKDGYTF. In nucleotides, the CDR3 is TGCGCCAGCAGCCAAACCTCGGGACAGGGAAAGGATGGCTACACCTTC.